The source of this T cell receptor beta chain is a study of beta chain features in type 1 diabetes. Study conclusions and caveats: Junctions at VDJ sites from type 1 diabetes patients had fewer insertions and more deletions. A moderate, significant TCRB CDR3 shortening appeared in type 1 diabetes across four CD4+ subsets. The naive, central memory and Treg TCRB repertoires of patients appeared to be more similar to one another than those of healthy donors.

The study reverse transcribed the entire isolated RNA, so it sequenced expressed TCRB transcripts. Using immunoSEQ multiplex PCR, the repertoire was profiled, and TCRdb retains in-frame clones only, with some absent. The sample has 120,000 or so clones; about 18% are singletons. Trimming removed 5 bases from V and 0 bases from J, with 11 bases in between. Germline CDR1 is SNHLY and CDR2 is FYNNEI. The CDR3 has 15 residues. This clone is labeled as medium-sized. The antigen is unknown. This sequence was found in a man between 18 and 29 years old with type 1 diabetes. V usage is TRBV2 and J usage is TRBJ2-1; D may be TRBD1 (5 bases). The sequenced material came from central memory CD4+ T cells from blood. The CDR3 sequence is CASSREGASYNEQFF. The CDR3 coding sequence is TGTGCCAGCAGTAGGGAAGGGGCCTCCTACAATGAGCAGTTCTTC.